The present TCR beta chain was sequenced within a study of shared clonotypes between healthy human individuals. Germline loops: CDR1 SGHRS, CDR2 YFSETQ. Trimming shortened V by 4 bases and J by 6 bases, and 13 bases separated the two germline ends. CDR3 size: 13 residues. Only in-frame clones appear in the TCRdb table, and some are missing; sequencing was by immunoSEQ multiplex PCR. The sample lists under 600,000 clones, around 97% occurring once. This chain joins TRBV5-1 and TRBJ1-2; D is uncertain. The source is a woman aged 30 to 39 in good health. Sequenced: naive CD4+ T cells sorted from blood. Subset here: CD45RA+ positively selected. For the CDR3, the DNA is TGCGCCAGCAGCCAAGGAGGGCTGAATGGCTACACCTTC. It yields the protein CASSQGGLNGYTF. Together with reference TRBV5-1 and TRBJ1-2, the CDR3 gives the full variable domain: KAGVTQTPRYLIKTRGQQVTLSCSPISGHRSVSWYQQTPGQGLQFLFEYFSETQRNKGNFPGRFSGRQFSNSRSEMNVSTLELGDSALYLCASSQGGLNGYTFGSGTRLTVV.